These 22 T cell receptor beta chains were all obtained from the same sample, sequenced in a study of response to subunit inactivated influenza vaccine (dated by TCRdb to 2016 to 2018). The time point tag for this specimen amounts to: approximately 40 days after influenza vaccine administration. Libraries were built with RT-PCR. Data came from an Illumina HiSeq 2500. TCRdb took the public reads, trimmed them with fastp at Q25, ran MiXCR for clone calling and kept in-frame beta chains. Each entry merges the rows of one CDR3 protein and shows their most common DNA and genes. Recorded for this sample are about 530,000 distinct CDR3 sequences; 10% to 15% of them occurred a single time. The ten largest clones take up around 13% of the sample. The input for sequencing was PBMCs from blood, taken roughly 47 days after vaccination. Source of these receptors: a man in his forties or fifties who received an inactivated influenza vaccine. Donor details come from another sample of the same person, matched by shared clones.

DNA for the CDR3: TGTGCCAGCAGCTTCTACAGTGGGGAGCAGTTCTTC. Translation gives CASSFYSGEQFF. The rearrangement links TRBV5-6 to TRBJ2-1; D is unclear. Germline loops: CDR1 SGHDT, CDR2 YYEEEE. The ends were cut back, 2 bases at V and 10 bases at J, with 10 bases in the middle. The CDR3 has 12 amino acids.

This clonotype was picked up many times. V and J are TRBV5-1 and TRBJ2-3; 7 bases match TRBD1. V dropped 4 bases and J dropped 1; count of bases not matched to a gene: 6. Germline CDR1 is SGHRS and CDR2 is YFSETQ. The CDR3 has 15 amino acids. The CDR3 reads CASSRQGRRTDTQYF. CDR3 bases: TGCGCCAGCAGCAGACAGGGAAGGCGCACAGATACGCAGTATTTT.

This clonotype appeared a few times. The chain has TRBV7-2 and TRBJ2-7; D may be TRBD1 (5 bases). Germline assignment: CDR1 SGHTA and CDR2 FQGNSA. The V end lost 2 bases, the J end lost 2 bases, and 10 bases lay between the germline ends. The length of the CDR3 is 14 residues. CDR3 in amino acids: CASSLWGGTYEQYF. The CDR3 bases are TGTGCCAGCAGCTTATGGGGCGGAACCTACGAGCAGTACTTC.

The chain carries TRBV10-3 and TRBJ2-2; D might be TRBD1 (5 bases). The germline V gene has CDR1 ENHRY and CDR2 SYGVKD. V was pared by 1 base and J by 0 bases, with 9 bases between. The CDR3 runs 16 residues. CDR3 nucleotide sequence: TGTGCCATCAGTGAGTTTCAGGGCTCGAACACCGGGGAGCTGTTTTTT. Protein: CAISEFQGSNTGELFF.

Only a few counts were recorded for this clonotype. The chain links TRBV7-9 to TRBJ1-3; unclear D gene. V was clipped by 2 bases and J by 1 base, with 6 bases between them. The CDR3 has 14 amino acids. Germline V gene sequence: CDR1 SEHNR, CDR2 FQNEAQ (reference sequence). DNA of the CDR3: TGTGCCAGCAGCTTACAGCGATCTGGAAACACCATATATTTT. It translates to CASSLQRSGNTIYF.

This clonotype showed up many times. The chain recombines TRBV6-5 with TRBJ1-6; TRBD1 is a possible D gene (5 bases). Per germline, CDR1 MNHEY and CDR2 SVGAGI. The CDR3 contains 14 residues. Trimming stripped 2 bases from V and 7 bases from J, with 9 bases between. The CDR3 region has the DNA TGTGCCAGCAGTTACGGGGGGAGCAATTCACCCCTCCACTTT. It is translated as CASSYGGSNSPLHF.

This clonotype was detected many times. The V gene is TRBV20-1, the J gene TRBJ2-4; 8 bases match TRBD1. CDR1 is DFQATT, CDR2 SNEGSKA, per germline (reference sequence). With 5 bases clipped from V and 6 bases from J, the junction kept 9 bases outside the gene matches. CDR3 length: 14 amino acids. CDR3 loop: CSAYDRGYGNIQYF. CDR3 nucleotide sequence: TGCAGTGCTTATGACAGGGGTTATGGAAACATTCAGTACTTC.

This clonotype came up many times. This sequence joins TRBV7-6 and TRBJ2-1; D is undetermined. Germline CDR1 reads SGHVS; CDR2 reads FNYEAQ. V was clipped by 5 bases and J by 0 bases, with 14 bases between them. This CDR3 is built from 16 residues. CDR3 residues: CASSLRLGSSYNEQFF. The CDR3 DNA reads TGTGCCAGCAGCCTCAGACTGGGCAGCTCCTACAATGAGCAGTTCTTC. Complete variable domain (other parts from reference TRBV7-6 and TRBJ2-1): GAGVSQSPRYKVTKRGQDVALRCDPISGHVSLYWYRQALGQGPEFLTYFNYEAQQDKSGLPNDRFSAERPEGSISTLTIQRTEQRDSAMYRCASSLRLGSSYNEQFFGPGTRLTVL.

This clonotype was seen a few times. The rearrangement joins TRBV4-2 to TRBJ2-7, with a weak D call TRBD2 (6 bases). The CDR3 has 15 amino acids. V was trimmed by 1 base and J by 0 bases, leaving 10 bases between them. CDR1 is LGHNA, CDR2 YNFKEQ, per germline. The CDR3 region has the DNA TGTGCCAGCAGCCAAGTAGCGGAGTCCTCCTACGAGCAGTACTTC. This translates into CASSQVAESSYEQYF.

This clonotype has just a few counts. The V call is TRBV6-1, the J call TRBJ2-7, with D possibly being TRBD1 (5 bases). Trimming removed 5 bases from V and 0 bases from J, with 20 bases in between. The CDR3 totals 17 residues. CDR1 MNHNS and CDR2 SASEGT come from the germline V gene. The CDR3: CASSHSVGRRSSYEQYF. The CDR3 nucleotides are TGTGCCAGCAGTCACAGCGTGGGGCGTAGGAGCTCCTACGAGCAGTACTTC.

This clonotype was seen repeatedly, ten times or more. The J gene is TRBJ1-2, the V gene TRBV20-1; D possibly corresponds to TRBD1 (5 bases). V was clipped by 3 bases and J by 4 bases, with 18 bases between them. The CDR3 sequence is 15 residues long. The germline V gene encodes CDR1 DFQATT and CDR2 SNEGSKA (reference sequence). CDR3 amino acids: CSARKTGQAPYGYTF. The CDR3 region has the DNA TGCAGTGCTAGGAAAACGGGGCAGGCGCCCTATGGCTACACCTTC.

This clonotype was detected ten times or more. This chain links TRBV4-2 with TRBJ2-1, with TRBD2 matching 12 bases. Trimming took 0 bases from V and 8 from J; bases not matched to a gene: 11. Germline values: CDR1 LGHNA, CDR2 YNFKEQ. The CDR3 runs to 18 residues. DNA of the CDR3: TGTGCCAGCAGCCAAGAGACTAGCGGGAGCAGATTCTTAGATGAGCAGTTCTTC. Its translation is CASSQETSGSRFLDEQFF.

This clonotype was recorded many times. The chain has TRBV3-1 and TRBJ1-1; TRBD1 is a possible D gene (5 bases). CDR3 size: 12 residues. CDR1 and CDR2 from the germline V gene are LGHDT and YNNKEL (reference sequence). Trimming left V 6 bases short and J 2 bases short, with 7 bases between. CDR3 sequence: CASRGTNTEAFF. DNA for the CDR3: TGTGCCAGCAGAGGGACCAACACTGAAGCTTTCTTT.

This clonotype showed up just a few times. J is TRBJ2-5 and V is TRBV9, with unresolved D. CDR3 size: 12 residues. Germline V gene lookup returns CDR1 SGDLS and CDR2 YYNGEE. The V end was cut by 3 bases, the J end by 5 bases, with 8 bases between. CDR3 sequence reads: CASSADRETQYF. The CDR3 DNA follows: TGTGCCAGCAGCGCCGATCGGGAGACCCAGTACTTC.

This clonotype was seen ten or more times. The chain recombines TRBV15 with TRBJ2-3; D not resolved. The CDR3 sequence is 16 residues long. Germline V lookup: CDR1 LNHNV, CDR2 YYDKDF (reference sequence). Trimming removed 3 bases from V and 4 bases from J, with 17 bases in between. The CDR3 DNA reads as TGTGCCACCAGCAGCTTTATATTCCCCAATGCAGATACGCAGTATTTT. Translated, it gives CATSSFIFPNADTQYF.

This rearrangement joins TRBV24-1 to TRBJ2-1; 11 bases match TRBD2. V was clipped by 1 base and J by 5 bases; unmatched bases: 6. The CDR3 consists of 17 residues. Germline CDR1 is KGHDR and CDR2 is SFDVKD. CDR3 loop: CATSDLGTSGGNNEQFF. The CDR3 DNA reads TGTGCCACCAGTGATTTAGGGACTAGCGGAGGGAACAATGAGCAGTTCTTC.

The V call is TRBV11-2, the J call TRBJ1-2; 8 bases are shared with TRBD1. The CDR3 contains 14 residues. J gave up 4 bases and V 6 bases, and 7 bases lay outside the gene matches. Per the germline V gene, CDR1 is SGHAT and CDR2 is FQNNGV. CDR3 protein: CASSQDRVGYGYTF. The CDR3 nucleotides are TGTGCCAGCAGTCAGGACAGGGTTGGCTATGGCTACACCTTC.

The J gene is TRBJ2-3, the V gene TRBV6-2 or TRBV6-3, with 8 bases fitting TRBD2. The CDR3 has 22 residues. With V trimmed by 2 bases and J by 1 base, 23 bases remained unmatched. CDR1 and CDR2 (germline): MNHEY, SVGEGT. This CDR3 reads CASSYPGTPGHKTAGGTDTQYF. The CDR3 DNA follows: TGTGCCAGCAGTTACCCGGGAACACCGGGACACAAGACAGCGGGAGGCACAGATACGCAGTATTTT.

The rearrangement links TRBV5-6 to TRBJ2-1; 9 bases fit TRBD2. Germline loops: CDR1 SGHDT, CDR2 YYEEEE. The length of the CDR3 is 15 residues. The trim removed 4 bases at V and 4 bases at J, leaving 6 bases unmatched. CDR3 region: CASSPKLAGYNEQFF. In nucleotides, the CDR3 is TGTGCCAGCAGCCCAAAACTAGCGGGTTACAATGAGCAGTTCTTC.

The rearrangement links TRBV7-6 to TRBJ1-1, with D uncertain. CDR1 and CDR2 (germline): SGHVS, FNYEAQ. V was pared by 5 bases and J by 7 bases, with 14 bases between. The CDR3 totals 13 residues. CDR3 amino acids: CASSINGEGEAFF. As DNA, the CDR3 is TGTGCCAGCAGCATCAATGGGGAGGGTGAAGCTTTCTTT.

This clonotype was seen a few times. The gene calls are TRBV20-1 and TRBJ2-7; D perhaps matches TRBD2 (6 bases). Trimming cost V 6 bases and J 5 bases, with 11 bases left between them. Germline values: CDR1 DFQATT, CDR2 SNEGSKA (reference sequence). The CDR3 totals 11 residues. In DNA form, the CDR3 reads TGCAGTGCCGGGGGAATGAACGAGCAGTACTTC. It codes for CSAGGMNEQYF.

This clonotype was seen a handful of times. In DNA form, the CDR3 reads TGTGCCAGCAGCGTATCCCTGAAGTCTCCGGCGACACAGGGGAACTATGGCTACACCTTC. Protein product: CASSVSLKSPATQGNYGYTF. The gene calls are TRBV9 and TRBJ1-2; 7 bases are shared with TRBD1. The CDR3 sequence is 20 residues long. Germline CDR1 SGDLS, CDR2 YYNGEE. The V and J ends lost 1 base and 2 bases, in that order; junction bases with no gene match: 20. Variable domain in full (rest from reference TRBV9 and TRBJ1-2): DSGVTQTPKHLITATGQRVTLRCSPRSGDLSVYWYQQSLDQGLQFLIQYYNGEERAKGNILERFSAQQFPDLHSELNLSSLELGDSALYFCASSVSLKSPATQGNYGYTFGSGTRLTVV.